The 3 T cell receptor beta chains reported below all come from one sample, sequenced in a study of T cells in Graves' hyperthyroidism and ophthalmopathy. The CDR3 regions of TCR beta were amplified from RNA transcripts. Carried out on the TCR CDR3, a first-round RT-PCR used the HTBI primer set. Using its own MiXCR run on the multiplex PCR reads, TCRdb lists one record per CDR3 protein. The sample consists of roughly 800,000 distinct CDR3 sequences, around 38% of them appearing once. The sequenced sample consisted of blood. The receptor source for this set is a man between 18 and 35 years old with Graves' hyperthyroidism.

This chain joins TRBV12-3 or TRBV12-4 and TRBJ1-2, with D uncertain. V was pared by 0 bases and J by 8 bases, with 10 bases between. The CDR3 is made up of 13 amino acids. DNA of the CDR3: TGTGCCAGCAGTTTAGCGTCGGTCGAGGGCTACACCTTC. This codes for CASSLASVEGYTF.

The chain couples TRBV6-1 to TRBJ1-3; D gene uncertain. Per germline, CDR1 MNHNS and CDR2 SASEGT. V dropped 5 bases and J dropped 3 bases, with 11 bases sitting between them. The length of the CDR3 is 14 residues. The CDR3 protein is CASSLVRGGNTIYF. In DNA form, the CDR3 reads TGTGCCAGCAGTTTAGTCCGTGGTGGAAACACCATATATTTT.

This clonotype turned up a few times. This chain connects TRBV2 to TRBJ1-5, with D perhaps matching TRBD1 (6 bases). Between the trimmed V and J ends, which lost 4 bases and 2 bases, there was a span of 15 bases. Per germline, CDR1 SNHLY and CDR2 FYNNEI. The CDR3 spans 16 residues. The CDR3 sequence is CASSGVTGTGNQPQHF. In DNA, the CDR3 is TGTGCCAGCAGTGGAGTCACAGGGACGGGCAATCAGCCCCAGCATTTT.